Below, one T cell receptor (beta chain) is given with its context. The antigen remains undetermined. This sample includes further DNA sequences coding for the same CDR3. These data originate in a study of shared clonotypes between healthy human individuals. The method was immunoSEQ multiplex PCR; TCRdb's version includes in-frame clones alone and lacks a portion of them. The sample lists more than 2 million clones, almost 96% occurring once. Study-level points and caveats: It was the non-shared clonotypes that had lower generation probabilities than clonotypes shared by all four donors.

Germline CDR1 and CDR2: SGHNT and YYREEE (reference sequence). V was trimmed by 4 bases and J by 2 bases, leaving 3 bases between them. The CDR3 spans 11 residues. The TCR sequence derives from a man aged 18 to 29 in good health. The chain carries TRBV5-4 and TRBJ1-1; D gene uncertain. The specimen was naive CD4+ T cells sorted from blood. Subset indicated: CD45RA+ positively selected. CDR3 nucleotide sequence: TGTGCCAGCAGCCGAAACACTGAAGCTTTCTTT. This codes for CASSRNTEAFF.